Listed below are T cell receptor beta chains from one sample, sequenced in a study of shared clonotypes between healthy human individuals. Assay: immunoSEQ multiplex PCR; the TCRdb copy retains only in-frame clones and omits some. Of some 550,000 clones listed, around 97% are singletons. Sample: naive CD4+ T cells sorted from blood. Source of these receptors: a woman aged 25 to 45 in good health. CDR3s include the opening cysteine and the closing phenylalanine or tryptophan. The D gene is left open where the match is weak. Clone size is stated in some rows and not others, as once, few, many or a class when expanded.

V,length,J,size,D,DNA,CDR3
TRBV11-2,12,TRBJ2-5,-,-,TGTGCCAGCAGCCGCCAAGACGGTGGAATCTACTTC,CASSRQDGGIYF
TRBV28,11,TRBJ2-7,-,-,TGTGCCACCGACGCTAACTACGAGCAGTACTTC,CATDANYEQYF
TRBV4-1,16,TRBJ1-4,-,-,TGCGCCAGCAGCCAATACATAGGGGGAACTAATGAAAAACTGTTTTTT,CASSQYIGGTNEKLFF
TRBV28,11,TRBJ2-7,-,-,TGTGCCAGCAGTTTCCCTGGCGAGCAGTACTTC,CASSFPGEQYF
TRBV11-3,14,TRBJ2-3,-,-,TGTGCCAGCAGCTGGTCGGGAGGCACAGATACGCAGTATTTT,CASSWSGGTDTQYF
TRBV10-1,19,TRBJ2-7,once,TRBD2,TGCGCCAGCAGTGGGACTCCACCGATGGGACTAGCGGGAGGGGGCGAGCAGTACTTC,CASSGTPPMGLAGGGEQYF
TRBV19,15,TRBJ2-2,-,TRBD2,TGTGCCAGTACCGTAGGCGGGAGGATTGTCGGGGAGCTGTTTTTT,CASTVGGRIVGELFF
TRBV4-2,19,TRBJ2-2,-,TRBD2,TGTGCCAGCAGCCAAGATTGGCTAGCGGGAGGGTCGGGGACCGGGGAGCTGTTTTTT,CASSQDWLAGGSGTGELFF
TRBV7-2,15,TRBJ2-7,-,TRBD2,TGTGCCAGCAGCTTACGCGGGACTAGCGGCTACGAGCAGTACTTC,CASSLRGTSGYEQYF
TRBV9,16,TRBJ1-4,-,-,TGTGCCAGCAGCGCCGACCCCAGCGGACCTAATGAAAAACTGTTTTTT,CASSADPSGPNEKLFF
TRBV4-1,15,TRBJ2-7,-,-,TGCGCCAGCAGCCCTAATCTGGGGGGCCCCTACGAGCAGTACTTC,CASSPNLGGPYEQYF
TRBV9,13,TRBJ2-3,-,-,TGTGCCAGCAGCGCTCAGGGGACCAGGCTTCAGTATTTT,CASSAQGTRLQYF
TRBV11-3,15,TRBJ2-2,-,-,TGTGCCAGCAGCTTAAGGGCCTCGAGCACCGGGGAGCTGTTTTTT,CASSLRASSTGELFF
TRBV19,18,TRBJ2-1,-,TRBD1,TGTGCCAGTAGTCCGAATCCAGGGACAGGGAGCTCCTACAATGAGCAGTTCTTC,CASSPNPGTGSSYNEQFF
TRBV6-1,14,TRBJ2-2,-,-,TGTGCCAGCCGCTATAGCGGGAACACCGGGGAGCTGTTTTTT,CASRYSGNTGELFF
TRBV19,14,TRBJ2-3,-,TRBD2,TGTGCCAGTGGGACTAGCGGGGGCACAGATACGCAGTATTTT,CASGTSGGTDTQYF
TRBV7-9,15,TRBJ2-3,-,-,TGTGCCAGCAGCTTAGGGGCAGATTCCACAGATACGCAGTATTTT,CASSLGADSTDTQYF
TRBV29-1,14,TRBJ2-7,-,-,TGCAGCGTTGAAGATCGAGGGGTCTCCTACGAGCAGTACTTC,CSVEDRGVSYEQYF
TRBV6-5,15,TRBJ2-7,-,TRBD1,TGTGCCAGCAGTTACGGACAGGCCTTCTTCTACGAGCAGTACTTC,CASSYGQAFFYEQYF
TRBV7-2,14,TRBJ1-5,-,-,TGTGCCAGCAACGTGGGGGGGAGCAATCAGCCCCAGCATTTT,CASNVGGSNQPQHF
TRBV6-1,16,TRBJ2-2,-,TRBD1,TGTGCCAGCAGTGAAGCGCCGACAGGGCCGCCCGGGGAGCTGTTTTTT,CASSEAPTGPPGELFF
TRBV18,15,TRBJ1-4,-,-,TGTGCCAGCTCACCACCGCCTGTGGCAGGGGAAAAACTGTTTTTT,CASSPPPVAGEKLFF
TRBV23-1,13,TRBJ1-4,-,-,TGCGCCAGGATCCAGGATACTAATGAAAAACTGTTTTTT,CARIQDTNEKLFF
TRBV5-1,16,TRBJ1-1,-,-,TGCGCCAGCAGCTTGGGCAGGGCCCCTGGGGGCACTGAAGCTTTCTTT,CASSLGRAPGGTEAFF
TRBV5-1,14,TRBJ1-6,-,-,TGCGCCAGCAGCTTGGAGGGGGACAATTCACCCCTCCACTTT,CASSLEGDNSPLHF
TRBV7-3,16,TRBJ2-3,-,-,TGTGCCAGCAGCTTAGGTCAGGGGACGATCACAGATACGCAGTATTTT,CASSLGQGTITDTQYF
TRBV27,15,TRBJ2-1,-,-,TGTGCCAGCAGTTTGACTAGAACCCCCTCCAATGAGCAGTTCTTC,CASSLTRTPSNEQFF
TRBV5-1,14,TRBJ1-1,-,-,TGCGCCAGCAGCTTGGCAGGGAGCGACTCCGGAGCTTTCTTT,CASSLAGSDSGAFF
TRBV7-9,16,TRBJ2-2,-,TRBD1,TGTGCCAGCAGCTCCCACAGGGGGCGGCGGACCGGGGAGCTGTTTTTT,CASSSHRGRRTGELFF
TRBV6-1,12,TRBJ2-5,-,TRBD2,TGTGCCAGCGGACTAGTGAGAGAGACCCAGTACTTC,CASGLVRETQYF
TRBV10-1,17,TRBJ2-2,-,-,TGCGCCAGCAGTATAAGGCAGACTAGAGTTTCGCGTCGGGAGCTGTTTTTT,CASSIRQTRVSRRELFF
TRBV6-5,15,TRBJ2-7,-,TRBD2,TGTGCCAGCAGTACCCCTAGCGGGAGGCTCTACGAGCAGTACTTC,CASSTPSGRLYEQYF
TRBV28,15,TRBJ2-7,-,TRBD1,TGTGCCAGCAGTTCCTTAACAGGGGGCTCCTACGAGCAGTACTTC,CASSSLTGGSYEQYF
TRBV21-1,12,TRBJ2-3,-,-,TGTGCCAGCAGCAGACTTACAGATACGCAGTATTTT,CASSRLTDTQYF
TRBV11-3,16,TRBJ2-3,-,TRBD2,TGTGCCAGCAGCTTGGGGACTAGCGGTAACACAGATACGCAGTATTTT,CASSLGTSGNTDTQYF
TRBV7-8,16,TRBJ2-7,-,-,TGTGCCAGCAGCTTGGGGAGACCCCCCGTCTCCTACGAGCAGTACTTC,CASSLGRPPVSYEQYF
TRBV19,15,TRBJ2-3,-,-,TGTGCCAGTGATTCGGGAGACGGGGTAGTTGATACGCAGTATTTT,CASDSGDGVVDTQYF
TRBV28,12,TRBJ1-2,-,-,TGTGCCAGCAGGCCAGGGGTAAAGCGCTACACCTTC,CASRPGVKRYTF
TRBV4-1,15,TRBJ2-1,-,TRBD2,TGCGCCAGCAGCCGCCGACGGGTAGCGGGATTTGAGCAGTTCTTC,CASSRRRVAGFEQFF
TRBV21-1,18,TRBJ1-5,-,-,TGTGCCAGCAGCAAAGCAACCGGGACAGGGGGCTGGTATCAGCCCCAGCATTTT,CASSKATGTGGWYQPQHF
TRBV29-1,15,TRBJ1-2,-,TRBD1,TGCAGCGGGTCCCCCGGGACAGGGGTAGAGGATGGCTACACCTTC,CSGSPGTGVEDGYTF
TRBV11-2,16,TRBJ2-1,once,TRBD2,TGTGCCAGCAGCTTAGCCCCCCGGACTAGCGAGAATGAGCAGTTCTTC,CASSLAPRTSENEQFF
TRBV6-6,15,TRBJ2-2,-,-,TGTGCCAGCAGACGGGGGAGCTCGAACACCGGGGAGCTGTTTTTT,CASRRGSSNTGELFF
TRBV7-9,16,TRBJ2-7,-,TRBD2,TGTGCCAGCAGCTTAGAAGGGACTAGCGGAGCTACGGCGCAGTACTTC,CASSLEGTSGATAQYF
TRBV5-8,17,TRBJ1-5,-,-,TGTGCCAGCAGCTTGGGTGGGGAGTCTTTAAGCAATCAGCCCCAGCATTTT,CASSLGGESLSNQPQHF
TRBV6-5,12,TRBJ2-7,-,-,TGTGCCAGCAGATCCCCAGGGTCGGAGCAGTACTTC,CASRSPGSEQYF
TRBV5-5,15,TRBJ2-1,-,-,TGTGCCAGCAGCTTTGGGCGTTACTCCTACAATGAGCAGTTCTTC,CASSFGRYSYNEQFF
TRBV27,13,TRBJ1-5,-,-,TGTGCCAGCAGTTTAGTTTGGGGAGAGCCCCAGCATTTT,CASSLVWGEPQHF
TRBV5-1,15,TRBJ1-1,-,TRBD1,TGCGCCAGCAGCTCACAGACAGGGTTCGGCACTGAAGCTTTCTTT,CASSSQTGFGTEAFF
TRBV14,16,TRBJ2-1,-,TRBD2,TGTGCCAGCAGCCAAGTCGGCCTAGCGGGTTACAATGAGCAGTTCTTC,CASSQVGLAGYNEQFF
TRBV5-1,14,TRBJ2-5,-,-,TGCGCCAGCAGCTTCAGCGGAGGTCAAGAGACCCAGTACTTC,CASSFSGGQETQYF
TRBV19,14,TRBJ2-2,-,TRBD1,TGTGCCAGTAGTGGGGGACAGGGGGCCGGGGAGCTGTTTTTT,CASSGGQGAGELFF
TRBV5-5,14,TRBJ1-1,-,-,TGTGCCAGCAGCGCGCAGGTGCGAAACACTGAAGCTTTCTTT,CASSAQVRNTEAFF
TRBV10-3,13,TRBJ1-1,-,-,TGTGCCATCAGTGAACAGGAGAACACTGAAGCTTTCTTT,CAISEQENTEAFF
TRBV27,15,TRBJ2-5,-,-,TGTGCCAGCAGTTTATCGTGGGGGCCACAAGAGACCCAGTACTTC,CASSLSWGPQETQYF
TRBV9,15,TRBJ1-5,-,-,TGTGCCAGCAGCGTAGAAGGGACTAGCAATCAGCCCCAGCATTTT,CASSVEGTSNQPQHF
TRBV18,16,TRBJ2-5,once,-,TGTGCCAGCTCACCATCAAGGGACACCGATGTCGAGACCCAGTACTTC,CASSPSRDTDVETQYF
TRBV6-1,13,TRBJ2-3,-,-,TGTGCCAGCAGTGCTCCCAGCACAGATACGCAGTATTTT,CASSAPSTDTQYF